A selection of T cell receptor beta chains follows, all from one sample in a study of blood T cell repertoires in COVID-19. Sequenced by immunoSEQ multiplex PCR; TCRdb stores in-frame clones only, minus some. The sample comprises around 69,000 clones, about 86% of which are singletons, and roughly 7% rests with the top ten. The specimen was peripheral blood. The receptors originated from a man between 50 and 59 years old with active COVID-19. The CDR3 runs from the conserved cysteine through the conserved F or W. The D gene is left open where the match is weak. Size is stated for part of the rows, as once, few or many counts, or as a class when the clone is expanded.

cdr3_aa: CASSAEGNIQYF
cdr3_nt: TGTGCCAGCAGTGCGGAGGGAAACATTCAGTACTTC
clone_size: .
v_call: TRBV2
j_call: TRBJ2-4
d_call: .

cdr3_aa: CASSSFGTDREDGYTF
cdr3_nt: TGTGCCAGCAGCTCCTTTGGCACGGACAGGGAAGATGGCTACACCTTC
clone_size: .
v_call: TRBV11-2
j_call: TRBJ1-2
d_call: TRBD1

cdr3_aa: CASSLTGSSYNEQFF
cdr3_nt: TGTGCCAGCAGCTTGACAGGGAGCTCCTACAATGAGCAGTTCTTC
clone_size: .
v_call: TRBV5-6
j_call: TRBJ2-1
d_call: .

cdr3_aa: CASSRGQFNQPQHF
cdr3_nt: TGTGCCAGCAGCCGGGGACAGTTTAATCAGCCCCAGCATTTT
clone_size: .
v_call: TRBV11-2
j_call: TRBJ1-5
d_call: TRBD1

cdr3_aa: CASSEAGTENQPQHF
cdr3_nt: TGCGCCAGCAGCGAGGCCGGGACAGAGAATCAGCCCCAGCATTTT
clone_size: .
v_call: TRBV5-1
j_call: TRBJ1-5
d_call: TRBD1

cdr3_aa: CASSVRAPRTRVYNEQFF
cdr3_nt: TGTGCCAGCAGCGTACGGGCACCCAGGACTAGGGTTTACAATGAGCAGTTCTTC
clone_size: .
v_call: TRBV9
j_call: TRBJ2-1
d_call: TRBD2

cdr3_aa: CASRPTWSTEAFF
cdr3_nt: TGTGCCAGCAGGCCCACTTGGAGCACTGAAGCTTTCTTT
clone_size: .
v_call: TRBV6-5
j_call: TRBJ1-1
d_call: .

cdr3_aa: CASSLVQAGNTIYF
cdr3_nt: TGTGCCAGCAGCTTGGTGCAGGCGGGAAACACCATATATTTT
clone_size: few
v_call: TRBV5-6
j_call: TRBJ1-3
d_call: .

cdr3_aa: CASSSTNYGYTF
cdr3_nt: TGTGCCAGCAGCTCAACTAACTATGGCTACACCTTC
clone_size: .
v_call: TRBV11-3
j_call: TRBJ1-2
d_call: .

cdr3_aa: CASSVGVVESPYF
cdr3_nt: TGTGCCAGCAGTGTCGGAGTCGTGGAATCCCCGTACTTC
clone_size: .
v_call: TRBV2
j_call: TRBJ2-7
d_call: .